These 22 T cell receptor beta chains originate from one sample sequenced in a study of CD8 T cells in ankylosing spondylitis. In TCRdb, the 5' RACE reads were re-called with MiXCR into one record per CDR3 protein. The sample includes around 300,000 distinct CDR3 sequences, about 15% of them seen just once. Sequenced material: blood, either unsorted or a sorted T cell fraction (not recorded which). Receptors originate from a male donor with ankylosing spondylitis or in good health (not recorded which).

V and J are TRBV7-2 and TRBJ2-5; 8 bases are shared with TRBD2. CDR3 length: 15 residues. Germline CDR1 reads SGHTA; CDR2 reads FQGNSA. The ends lost 5 bases at V and 3 bases at J; junction bases unmatched: 8. CDR3 protein: CASSVAPGGEETQYF. The CDR3 coding sequence is TGTGCCAGCAGCGTCGCCCCGGGGGGGGAAGAGACCCAGTACTTC.

This clonotype has only a few counts. J is TRBJ1-1 and V is TRBV10-3; the D gene is possibly TRBD1 (5 bases). Germline-derived CDR1 and CDR2 are ENHRY and SYGVKD. The CDR3 consists of 14 residues. The ends were cut back, 8 bases at V and 0 bases at J, with 13 bases in the middle. Here the CDR3 reads CAIWGGVVNTEAFF. The DNA for the CDR3 is TGTGCCATCTGGGGAGGGGTGGTGAACACTGAAGCTTTCTTT.

This clonotype was recorded at least ten times. The chain uses TRBV4-1 and TRBJ2-7; 9 bases are shared with TRBD1. Germline V gene sequence: CDR1 MGHRA, CDR2 YSYEKL. V dropped 3 bases and J dropped 1; count of bases not matched to a gene: 4. The CDR3 is 15 amino acids. In DNA, the CDR3 is TGCGCCAGCAGCCAGACGGACAGGGGATCCTACGAGCAGTACTTC. It yields the protein CASSQTDRGSYEQYF.

There are a few counts of this clonotype. The V gene is TRBV3-1, the J gene TRBJ2-2; tentatively, D is TRBD1 (5 bases). V lost 2 bases and J lost 4, with 17 bases in between. Germline V gene sequence: CDR1 LGHDT, CDR2 YNNKEL (reference sequence). This CDR3 region has 17 residues. This CDR3 is CASSQPQGMASTGELFF. The CDR3 region has the DNA TGTGCCAGCAGCCAACCGCAGGGAATGGCGAGCACCGGGGAGCTGTTTTTT.

This clonotype was recorded at least ten times. The V and J genes are TRBV4-2 and TRBJ1-2, with D unresolved. Trimming took 1 base from V and 4 from J, leaving 7 bases between them. The CDR3 is 13 residues long. Per the germline V gene, CDR1 is LGHNA and CDR2 is YNFKEQ. The CDR3 sequence: CASSQGAVYGYTF. As DNA, the CDR3 is TGTGCCAGCAGCCAAGGGGCAGTCTATGGCTACACCTTC.

The rearrangement uses TRBV5-1 and TRBJ2-5; D unresolved. In germline, CDR1 is SGHRS, CDR2 YFSETQ. This CDR3 is 14 amino acids long. V was cut by 0 bases and J by 5 bases, with 11 bases left in between. CDR3 nucleotide sequence: TGCGCCAGCAGCTTGGGGTCCGGGTGGGAGACCCAGTACTTC. Amino acid sequence: CASSLGSGWETQYF.

V and J are TRBV27 and TRBJ1-2, with D uncertain. V was cut by 0 bases and J by 2 bases, with 4 bases left in between. Germline V gene lookup returns CDR1 MNHEY and CDR2 SMNVEV (reference sequence). This CDR3 contains 13 residues. CDR3 protein: CASSLSENYGYTF. DNA of the CDR3: TGTGCCAGCAGTTTATCGGAAAACTATGGCTACACCTTC.

This clonotype has just one count. V and J are TRBV7-6 and TRBJ2-2, with TRBD1 as a possible D gene (7 bases). The CDR3 has 14 amino acids. Trimming cost V 3 bases and J 7 bases, with 12 bases left between them. Germline loops: CDR1 SGHVS, CDR2 FNYEAQ. CDR3 sequence: CASSLVQGGGELFF. The CDR3 bases are TGTGCCAGCAGCTTGGTCCAGGGGGGCGGGGAGCTGTTTTTT.

This clonotype was seen more than once but under ten times. This chain links TRBV5-1 with TRBJ1-1, with TRBD1 as a possible D gene (6 bases). CDR1 is SGHRS, CDR2 YFSETQ, per germline. V was cut by 4 bases and J by 3 bases, with 19 bases left in between. CDR3 length equals 16 residues. The CDR3 DNA reads TGCGCCAGCAGCCCCTTCAAGGGAAGGGGGGACACTGAAGCTTTCTTT. Translating gives CASSPFKGRGDTEAFF.

The chain combines TRBV10-3 with TRBJ2-3; D is possibly TRBD2 (6 bases). Germline loops: CDR1 ENHRY, CDR2 SYGVKD. The CDR3 sequence is 16 residues long. Trimming took off 4 bases at V and 1 base at J, with 15 bases between the two ends. CDR3 DNA: TGTGCCATCAGTGTAGGGCTCCCGGGGGGCACAGATACGCAGTATTTT. Protein sequence: CAISVGLPGGTDTQYF.

The chain couples TRBV11-2 to TRBJ2-1; D remains unclear. The CDR3 loop spans 15 amino acids. Trimming pared 2 bases from V and 5 bases from J, leaving 13 bases between. The V gene's germline CDR1 is SGHAT and CDR2 FQNNGV. For the CDR3, the DNA is TGTGCCAGCAGCTTACAAGGACCTTCTGACAATGAGCAGTTCTTC. Translation gives CASSLQGPSDNEQFF.

The chain is built from TRBV19 and TRBJ2-3, with 8 bases matching TRBD2. The CDR3 consists of 16 residues. Germline V lookup: CDR1 LNHDA, CDR2 SQIVND (reference sequence). V lost 5 bases, J lost 3 bases, and 10 bases stayed unmatched. The CDR3 DNA reads as TGTGCCAGTAGTCCACTGAGCGGGGGCCCGACAGATACGCAGTATTTT. Translation gives CASSPLSGGPTDTQYF.

This clonotype was found many times. CDR3 amino acids: CSVGLGENTEAFF. CDR3 DNA: TGCAGCGTTGGTCTCGGTGAGAACACTGAAGCTTTCTTT. The genes are TRBV29-1 and TRBJ1-1; D remains ambiguous. CDR3 length equals 13 residues. The germline V gene encodes CDR1 SQVTM and CDR2 ANQGSEA. Between the trimmed V and J ends, which lost 4 bases and 1 base, there was a span of 10 bases.

This chain connects TRBV7-9 to TRBJ2-2; tentatively, D is TRBD1 or TRBD2 (5 bases each). V was pared by 0 bases and J by 3 bases, with 11 bases between. CDR3 length: 16 residues. CDR1 is SEHNR, CDR2 FQNEAQ, per germline (reference sequence). As DNA, the CDR3 is TGTGCCAGCAGCTTAGCAGCCGGGACGGACACCGGGGAGCTGTTTTTT. It yields the protein CASSLAAGTDTGELFF. Full variable domain (outside the CDR3, taken from reference TRBV7-9 and TRBJ2-2): DTGVSQNPRHKITKRGQNVTFRCDPISEHNRLYWYRQTLGQGPEFLTYFQNEAQLEKSRLLSDRFSAERPKGSFSTLEIQRTEQGDSAMYLCASSLAAGTDTGELFFGEGSRLTVL.

The J gene is TRBJ2-3, the V gene TRBV6-5, with 7 bases that match TRBD2. Germline-derived CDR1 and CDR2 are MNHEY and SVGAGI. V lost 2 bases to trimming and J lost 2 bases; unmatched junction nucleotides: 7. There are 16 residues in the CDR3. Here the CDR3 DNA reads TGTGCCAGCAGTTACACCCAAGCGGGACCCACAGATACGCAGTATTTT. Translated: CASSYTQAGPTDTQYF.

The CDR3 is CAISESVGSGGQYF. CDR3 DNA sequence: TGTGCCATCAGTGAAAGCGTCGGGAGCGGGGGACAGTATTTT. The rearrangement joins TRBV10-3 to TRBJ2-3, with 8 positions matching TRBD2. Trimming at V came to 3 bases and at J to 12 bases, leaving 11 bases not matched to a gene. Germline lookup yields CDR1 ENHRY and CDR2 SYGVKD. This CDR3 region has 14 residues.

The sample holds a few counts of this clonotype. The chain links TRBV20-1 to TRBJ2-3; 11 bases agree with TRBD2. Germline V gene sequence: CDR1 DFQATT, CDR2 SNEGSKA (reference sequence). The V gene end was trimmed by 6 bases and the J gene end by 1 base; junction bases not matched to a gene: 12. The CDR3 has 17 amino acids. Here the CDR3 reads CSAGRSGGVVGTDTQYF. For the CDR3, the DNA is TGCAGTGCCGGACGTAGCGGGGGGGTAGTTGGCACAGATACGCAGTATTTT.

The chain couples TRBV4-2 to TRBJ2-2; 10 nucleotides line up with TRBD2. Germline loops: CDR1 LGHNA, CDR2 YNFKEQ. The CDR3 covers 20 residues. The ends lost 2 bases at V and 3 bases at J; junction bases unmatched: 15. The CDR3 coding sequence is TGTGCCAGCAGCCAACGAGCGGGAGGGCTGATTGGTAGGGACACCGGGGAGCTGTTTTTT. Translating it yields CASSQRAGGLIGRDTGELFF.

This clonotype was seen a handful of times. J is TRBJ2-3 and V is TRBV10-3; tentative D call: TRBD1 (6 bases). The CDR3 runs 15 residues. Trimming left V 7 bases short and J 2 bases short, with 16 bases between. The V gene's germline CDR1 is ENHRY and CDR2 SYGVKD. The CDR3 bases are TGTGCCATCAAATCAGGACAGACAACCACAGATACGCAGTATTTT. Translating it yields CAIKSGQTTTDTQYF.

This clonotype turned up a few times. The chain couples TRBV4-1 to TRBJ2-4, with D possibly being TRBD1 (5 bases). The J call is doubtful: the DNA matches TRBJ2-5 better. This CDR3 has 12 amino acids. Germline CDR1 is MGHRA and CDR2 is YSYEKL. The CDR3 DNA sequence: TGCGCCAGCAGCCAAGGGGGCGGGACCCAGTACTTC. Translation gives CASSQGGGTQYF.

The chain recombines TRBV6-5 with TRBJ1-1; the D is unclear. There are 15 residues in the CDR3. The V end lost 0 bases, the J end lost 8 bases, and 16 bases lay between the germline ends. Germline V gene data show CDR1 as MNHEY and CDR2 as SVGAGI. The CDR3 protein is CASSYSGPSLTEAFF. CDR3 DNA: TGTGCCAGCAGTTACTCCGGACCGAGCTTGACAGAAGCTTTCTTT.

This chain links TRBV20-1 with TRBJ2-3; TRBD2 matches at 11 bases. Germline V gene data show CDR1 as DFQATT and CDR2 as SNEGSKA (reference sequence). V lost 5 bases and J lost 6; bases outside the gene matches: 7. This CDR3 contains 14 residues. The CDR3: CSARLAGPRDTQYF. CDR3 coding DNA: TGCAGTGCTCGACTAGCGGGGCCCCGGGATACGCAGTATTTT.